This T cell receptor beta chain derives from a study of T-cell reconstitution after alpha-beta-depleted transplantation in children. Findings and caveats of the study: By one year post-transplant, T-cell counts and diversity largely arose from T cells that were newly produced. Several hundred expanded graft clones reportedly supplied alpha-beta T cells about two months after transplant. Recipient T cells and thymic progenitors that survived gave rise to the high TCRbeta diversity observed at day 60 in some patients.

As concerns this clonotype: The antigen is undetermined.

This CDR3 is built from 13 residues. Germline V gene data show CDR1 as SEHNR and CDR2 as FQNEAQ (reference sequence). The V and J ends lost 4 bases and 3 bases respectively, with 6 bases between them. Preparation of the TCRbeta library was carried out with unique molecular identifiers. MiXCR was run by TCRdb on the PCR reads, yielding one entry per CDR3 protein. The sample has approximately 430,000 distinct CDR3 sequences, about 16% seen once. The source is a boy in the first two years of life who had a stem cell transplant for Wiskott-Aldrich syndrome, so the T cells may come from the graft donor. The rearrangement uses TRBV7-9 and TRBJ2-2; D ambiguous. The material was PBMCs, mostly from graft donor cells, obtained 360 days after TCRalphabeta/CD19-depleted stem cell transplant. The CDR3 loop reads CASSYRDTGELFF. For the CDR3, the DNA is TGTGCCAGCAGCTACCGGGACACCGGGGAGCTGTTTTTT.